The sample holds many counts of the clone carrying this TCR beta chain. Its specificity is unknown. One end of the junction does not line up with germline, which may come from a read error. CDR3 length equals 15 residues. Germline loops: CDR1 SGDLS, CDR2 YYNGEE. The sample comes from a study of CD8 T cells in ankylosing spondylitis. Quantitative barcoded 5'-RACE was used to prepare TCR beta libraries. One entry per CDR3 protein results from TCRdb running MiXCR on the 5' RACE reads. The sample has roughly 86,000 distinct CDR3 sequences; 8.8% are singletons. General study findings and limits: A TCR beta motif made of about 8 highly homologous variants seemed typical of ankylosing spondylitis blood. As for the disease-linked clones, they showed a CD8+ phenotype and occurred at relatively low frequencies in peripheral blood. The clones that were linked to disease were reported to be significantly enriched in matched synovial fluid samples from ankylosing spondylitis patients.

The rearrangement links TRBV9 to TRBJ2-3, with unresolved D. This receptor was taken from a male donor with ankylosing spondylitis or in good health (not recorded which). The sequencing input was blood, either unsorted or a sorted T cell fraction (not recorded which). The chain's CDR3 is CASTVGLGRTDTQYF. CDR3 DNA sequence: TGTGCCAGCACCGTAGGTCTAGGGCGCACAGATACGCAGTATTTT.